The 30 T cell receptor beta chains presented below share a single source sample, sequenced in a study of breast tumors, draining lymph nodes, adjacent tissues. Breast cancer patients provided tissue from their axillary draining lymph nodes. In TCRdb, the multiplex PCR reads were re-called with MiXCR into one record per CDR3 protein. The sample records about 270,000 distinct CDR3 sequences, 30% to 35% being singletons. The source material was axillary lymph node tissue. All receptors come from a female donor with breast cancer. Some clones in this sample may be carry-over from other donors' samples.

This clonotype was found many times. The chain is built from TRBV20-1 and TRBJ2-1; TRBD2 aligns across 12 bases. V shed 4 bases and J 5 bases; nucleotides not matched to a gene: 18. CDR1 is DFQATT and CDR2 is SNEGSKA in the germline V gene (reference sequence). The CDR3 contains 19 residues. The CDR3 DNA reads TGCAGTGCTACCCGCGCCGAGCTAGCGGGAGGGCCATCCCACAATGAGCAGTTCTTC. Encoded protein: CSATRAELAGGPSHNEQFF.

This clonotype showed up many times. This rearrangement joins TRBV15 to TRBJ1-1; D gene uncertain. The germline V gene has CDR1 LNHNV and CDR2 YYDKDF (reference sequence). The ends were cut back, 0 bases at V and 1 base at J, with 9 bases in the middle. This CDR3 spans 15 amino acids. CDR3 sequence: CATSRDKHRNTEAFF. CDR3 DNA: TGTGCCACCAGCAGAGATAAACACCGGAACACTGAAGCTTTCTTT.

There are many counts of this clonotype. This sequence joins TRBV4-3 and TRBJ1-4, with 10 positions matching TRBD1. The J segment lost 8 bases and the V segment lost 3 bases, leaving 3 bases of the junction unmatched. Germline V gives CDR1 LGHNA, CDR2 YSLEER. CDR3 length equals 14 residues. The CDR3 loop reads CASSQGQGNEKLFF. DNA for the CDR3: TGCGCCAGCAGCCAGGGACAGGGGAACGAAAAACTGTTTTTT.

This clonotype appeared many times. The CDR3 nucleotides read TGTGCCAGCAGTTACATACCGGGCCTTGGGTTCGGCTACACCTTC. Protein sequence: CASSYIPGLGFGYTF. The chain carries TRBV2 and TRBJ1-2; no firm D call. CDR3 size: 15 residues. Between the trimmed V and J ends, which lost 5 bases and 8 bases, there was a span of 21 bases. Germline V gene data show CDR1 as SNHLY and CDR2 as FYNNEI.

The chain uses TRBV20-1 and TRBJ2-1; D might be TRBD2 (6 bases). The CDR3 length is 19 residues. V was pared by 1 base and J by 0 bases, with 22 bases between. Germline-derived CDR1 and CDR2 are DFQATT and SNEGSKA (reference sequence). The DNA of the CDR3 is TGCAGTGCTAGAGTCCCCCTAGGGAGGTCGCGGGTCTCCTACAATGAGCAGTTCTTC. Protein product: CSARVPLGRSRVSYNEQFF.

The gene calls are TRBV3-1 and TRBJ2-5, with D possibly TRBD1 on 7 matching bases. Germline V gene lookup returns CDR1 LGHDT and CDR2 YNNKEL (reference sequence). The CDR3 loop spans 16 amino acids. V gave up 2 bases and J gave up 5 bases, with 18 bases separating them. The CDR3: CASSQWRQGGLETQYF. In nucleotides, the CDR3 is TGTGCCAGCAGCCAATGGCGACAGGGAGGTCTGGAGACCCAGTACTTC.

As concerns this clonotype: A much larger clone differs from this one at a single base, so this may be a read error. This CDR3 is missing its conserved last phenylalanine or tryptophan, likely due to a read error. The genes are TRBV6-2 or TRBV6-3 and TRBJ1-5; D gene uncertain. Trimming shortened V by 5 bases and J by 3 bases, and 5 bases separated the two germline ends. The CDR3 runs 12 residues. Germline V CDR1 and CDR2: MNHEY, SVGEGT. CDR3 region: CASSDYNQPQHL. CDR3 nucleotide sequence: TGTGCCAGCAGTGACTACAATCAGCCCCAGCATTTG.

The chain links TRBV29-1 to TRBJ2-1, with TRBD1 matching 9 bases. From germline, CDR1 is SQVTM and CDR2 ANQGSEA. This CDR3 is 16 amino acids long. Trimming at V came to 6 bases and at J to 3 bases, leaving 12 bases not matched to a gene. The CDR3 region has the DNA TGCAGCGTGCTATTCGGGACAGGGTCCTACTACAATGAGCAGTTCTTC. Its protein product is CSVLFGTGSYYNEQFF.

Comments on this clonotype: This may stem from a read error, because a much larger clone lies one nucleotide away. The CDR3 DNA reads as TGTGCCAGCAACGGAAGGGACTTTAGCTCCTACGAGCAGTACTTC. Amino acids: CASNGRDFSSYEQYF. J is TRBJ2-7 and V is TRBV11-1; a possible D gene is TRBD2 (6 bases). The CDR3 is made up of 15 amino acids. Trimming removed 7 bases at V and 0 bases at J, with 16 bases between. CDR1 and CDR2 (germline): SGHAT, FQDESV (reference sequence).

The chain carries TRBV29-1 and TRBJ2-3; TRBD2 agrees at 7 bases. Per the germline V gene, CDR1 is SQVTM and CDR2 is ANQGSEA. CDR3 length: 13 residues. The V and J ends lost 8 bases and 5 bases, in that order; junction bases with no gene match: 10. CDR3 residues: CSQGLVAGDTQYF. CDR3 nucleotide sequence: TGCAGCCAAGGACTAGTAGCGGGAGATACGCAGTATTTT.

The V gene is TRBV24-1, the J gene TRBJ2-5; D is ambiguous. CDR1 is KGHDR and CDR2 is SFDVKD in the germline V gene. The CDR3 consists of 14 residues. Between the trimmed V and J ends, which lost 0 bases and 4 bases, there was a span of 8 bases. The CDR3 region is CATSDLGGVETQYF. The CDR3 DNA sequence: TGTGCCACCAGTGATTTGGGTGGGGTAGAGACCCAGTACTTC.

To note about this clonotype: A much bigger clone sits one base away, suggesting this may be a read error. The rearrangement uses TRBV12-3 or TRBV12-4 and TRBJ2-1; no clear D gene. The CDR3 contains 12 residues. CDR3 amino acids: CASSNGRNGQFF. The CDR3 nucleotides are TGTGCCAGCAGTAATGGACGTAATGGGCAGTTCTTC.

Worth noting for this clonotype: This could be a read error, since a much larger clone is one nucleotide away. The chain couples TRBV6-9 to TRBJ2-7; 10 nucleotides line up with TRBD2. Trimming removed 6 bases from V and 6 bases from J; junction bases left unmatched: 5. CDR3 length: 13 amino acids. CDR1 and CDR2 (germline): MNHGY, SVAAGI. CDR3 sequence (DNA): TGTGCCAGCAGCCCTAGCGGGAGCAGCGAGCAGTACTTC. This codes for CASSPSGSSEQYF.

The rearrangement uses TRBV18 and TRBJ1-4; 9 bases align to TRBD1. The CDR3 sequence is 15 residues long. With V trimmed by 2 bases and J by 8 bases, 6 bases remained unmatched. The V gene's germline CDR1 is KGHSH and CDR2 LQKENI. CDR3 DNA sequence: TGTGCCAGCTCACCAGGGACAGGGAATATCGAAAAACTGTTTTTT. Translating gives CASSPGTGNIEKLFF.

Concerning this clonotype: A much larger clone differs by one base, so this may be a read error. This chain uses TRBV13 with TRBJ2-5; 8 nucleotides line up with TRBD2. After removal of 5 bases from V and 5 bases from J, the junction contained 10 bases not matched to a gene. Germline values: CDR1 PRHDT, CDR2 FYEKMQ (reference sequence). The CDR3 totals 15 residues. CDR3 sequence: CASSQRGRERETQYF. The CDR3 DNA sequence: TGTGCCAGCAGCCAGCGGGGGCGGGAGAGGGAGACCCAGTACTTC. Together with reference TRBV13 and TRBJ2-5, the CDR3 gives the full variable domain: AAGVIQSPRHLIKEKRETATLKCYPIPRHDTVYWYQQGPGQDPQFLISFYEKMQSDKGSIPDRFSAQQFSDYHSELNMSSLELGDSALYFCASSQRGRERETQYFGPGTRLLVL.

This clonotype has ten or more counts. The chain couples TRBV25-1 to TRBJ2-2; D might be TRBD1 or TRBD2, each matching 5 bases. Between the trimmed V and J ends, which lost 7 bases and 4 bases, there was a span of 16 bases. CDR1 is MGHDK, CDR2 SYGVNS, per germline. This CDR3 is 15 amino acids long. The CDR3 DNA sequence: TGTGCCAGCACGAGGGGCGGTGCCCTCACCGGGGAGCTGTTTTTT. Residues: CASTRGGALTGELFF.

This chain connects TRBV7-3 to TRBJ1-2; D is ambiguous. The V end was cut by 5 bases, the J end by 3 bases, with 13 bases between. Germline lookup yields CDR1 SGHTA and CDR2 FQGTGA. The CDR3 has 14 amino acids. CDR3 in DNA: TGTGCCAGCAGCCCCCGGCCCCTGGACTATGGCTACACCTTC. Translated: CASSPRPLDYGYTF.

As concerns this clonotype: The junction does not match germline at one end; this may be a read error. The CDR3 DNA reads TGCGCCGGCAGCACCCCAGGGCCCGATACGCTGTATTTT. Amino acid sequence: CAGSTPGPDTLYF. The V and J genes are TRBV5-1 and TRBJ2-3, with D possibly TRBD1 on 5 matching bases. Germline CDR1 is SGHRS and CDR2 is YFSETQ. This CDR3 contains 13 residues.

J is TRBJ2-4 and V is TRBV5-1; D unresolved. Per germline, CDR1 SGHRS and CDR2 YFSETQ. This CDR3 comprises 14 residues. V was shortened by 4 bases and J by 7 bases, with 15 bases between the two germline ends. In nucleotides, the CDR3 is TGCGCCAGCAGCCGGACGGCGGATCGGAACATTCAGTACTTC. This encodes CASSRTADRNIQYF. The full variable domain, rest sourced from reference TRBV5-1 and TRBJ2-4, is KAGVTQTPRYLIKTRGQQVTLSCSPISGHRSVSWYQQTPGQGLQFLFEYFSETQRNKGNFPGRFSGRQFSNSRSEMNVSTLELGDSALYLCASSRTADRNIQYFGAGTRLSVL.

The table lists this clonotype with a few counts. The gene calls are TRBV6-5 and TRBJ2-1; TRBD2 aligns across 7 bases. Germline values: CDR1 MNHEY, CDR2 SVGAGI. V shed 4 bases, J shed 2 bases, and the junction held 5 bases outside the gene matches. This CDR3 spans 15 amino acids. CDR3 sequence (DNA): TGTGCCAGCAGTTCTAGCGGCAACCCCTACAATGAGCAGTTCTTC. Its translation is CASSSSGNPYNEQFF.

The chain has TRBV20-1 and TRBJ2-3, with 10 bases identical to TRBD2. From germline, CDR1 is DFQATT and CDR2 SNEGSKA (reference sequence). The CDR3 covers 15 residues. V lost 4 bases to trimming and J lost 6 bases; unmatched junction nucleotides: 10. CDR3 region: CSATLAGVFRDTQYF. The DNA for the CDR3 is TGCAGTGCTACCCTAGCGGGAGTATTTCGGGATACGCAGTATTTT.

This clonotype appeared a single time. The genes are TRBV15 and TRBJ2-1; 10 bases map to TRBD2. This CDR3 region has 14 residues. V shed 3 bases and J 10 bases; nucleotides not matched to a gene: 6. CDR1 is LNHNV and CDR2 is YYDKDF in the germline V gene (reference sequence). Written as DNA, the CDR3 is TGTGCCACCAGCAGCAGCGGGAGGGCCTCCGAGCAGTTCTTC. As protein: CATSSSGRASEQFF. Full variable domain (missing parts from reference TRBV15 and TRBJ2-1): DAMVIQNPRYQVTQFGKPVTLSCSQTLNHNVMYWYQQKSSQAPKLLFHYYDKDFNNEADTPDNFQSRRPNTSFCFLDIRSPGLGDTAMYLCATSSSGRASEQFFGPGTRLTVL.

This clonotype was seen once. A read error may be the cause here, since a much bigger clone is one base away. V gene TRBV30 combines with J gene TRBJ2-5; TRBD2 might be the D (6 bases). Germline V gene data show CDR1 as GTSNPN and CDR2 as SVGIG (reference sequence). The CDR3 runs 15 residues. V lost 1 base, J lost 5 bases, and 17 bases lay in between. CDR3 sequence reads: CAWSGGAKGRETQYF. CDR3 in DNA: TGTGCCTGGAGTGGCGGGGCCAAGGGGAGGGAGACCCAGTACTTC.

This sequence joins TRBV5-1 and TRBJ2-1; possible D gene TRBD2, 6 bases. Trimming removed 4 bases from V and 14 bases from J, with 31 bases in between. The CDR3 runs to 17 residues. Germline V lookup: CDR1 SGHRS, CDR2 YFSETQ. CDR3 sequence (DNA): TGCGCCAGCAGCCCACCGGGACTTATCGCATCGGGGAGATTGGAGTTCTTC. It specifies CASSPPGLIASGRLEFF.

About this clonotype itself: The junction and the germline gene differ at one end; a read error may be behind it. V usage is TRBV6-5 and J usage is TRBJ2-7; 8 bases line up with TRBD2. The CDR3 has 14 amino acids. Germline assignment: CDR1 MNHEY and CDR2 SVGAGI. The CDR3 reads CAGSASRGDYEQYF. CDR3 bases: TGTGCCGGCAGTGCGTCGCGGGGGGACTACGAGCAGTACTTC.

This clonotype was counted between two and nine times. The V and J genes are TRBV20-1 and TRBJ1-1; D is unresolved. The CDR3 sequence is 13 residues long. Germline CDR1 reads DFQATT; CDR2 reads SNEGSKA (reference sequence). Trimming removed 0 bases from V and 0 bases from J, with 5 bases in between. Here the CDR3 reads CSARDGVNTEAFF. The DNA of the CDR3 is TGCAGTGCTAGAGATGGCGTGAACACTGAAGCTTTCTTT.

Of note for this clonotype: A much larger clonotype is one base distant, so this may be a read error. The chain has TRBV19 and TRBJ1-2, with no clear D. V lost 2 bases, J lost 3 bases, and 10 bases lay in between. Germline V gene data show CDR1 as LNHDA and CDR2 as SQIVND (reference sequence). CDR3 length: 14 amino acids. CDR3 loop: CASSINKGYYGYTF. DNA of the CDR3: TGTGCCAGTAGTATAAATAAGGGCTACTATGGCTACACCTTC.

This clonotype was observed many times. The V gene is TRBV14, the J gene TRBJ1-5; no reliable D call. V was pared by 1 base and J by 2 bases, with 3 bases between. Per germline, CDR1 SGHDN and CDR2 FVKESK. The CDR3 runs 13 residues. CDR3 sequence (DNA): TGTGCCAGCAGCCAAGCCGGCAATCAGCCCCAGCATTTT. Translation: CASSQAGNQPQHF. The whole variable domain, remainder taken from reference TRBV14 and TRBJ1-5, is EAGVTQFPSHSVIEKGQTVTLRCDPISGHDNLYWYRRVMGKEIKFLLHFVKESKQDESGMPNNRFLAERTGGTYSTLKVQPAELEDSGVYFCASSQAGNQPQHFGDGTRLSIL.

The rearrangement joins TRBV27 to TRBJ1-5; D is undetermined. The CDR3 is 15 amino acids. The V gene's germline CDR1 is MNHEY and CDR2 SMNVEV (reference sequence). Trimming took off 5 bases at V and 3 bases at J, with 14 bases between the two ends. CDR3 in amino acids: CASSPSTPYNQPQHF. DNA of the CDR3: TGTGCCAGCAGTCCCAGTACTCCTTACAATCAGCCCCAGCATTTT.

This clonotype appeared once. One base away lies a much larger clone, so this may be a sequencing read error. The rearrangement joins TRBV30 to TRBJ2-5; D gene unclear. CDR3 size: 14 residues. Germline V gene data show CDR1 as GTSNPN and CDR2 as SVGIG (reference sequence). The DNA of the CDR3 is TGTGCCCGGAGTCGAAGTGCGATACAAGAGACCCAGTACTTC. It is translated as CARSRSAIQETQYF.